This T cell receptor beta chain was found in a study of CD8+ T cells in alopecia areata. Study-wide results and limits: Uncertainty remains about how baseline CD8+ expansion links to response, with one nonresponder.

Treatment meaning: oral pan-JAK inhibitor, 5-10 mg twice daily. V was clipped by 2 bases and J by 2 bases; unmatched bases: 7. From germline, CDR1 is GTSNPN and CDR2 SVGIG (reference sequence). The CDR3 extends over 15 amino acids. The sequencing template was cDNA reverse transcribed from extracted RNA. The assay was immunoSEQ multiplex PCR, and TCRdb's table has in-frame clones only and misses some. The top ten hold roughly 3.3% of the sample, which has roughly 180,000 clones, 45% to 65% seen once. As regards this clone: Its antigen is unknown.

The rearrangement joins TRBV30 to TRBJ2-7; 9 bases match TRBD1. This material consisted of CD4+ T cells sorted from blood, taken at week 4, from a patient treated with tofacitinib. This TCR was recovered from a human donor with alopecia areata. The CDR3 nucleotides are TGTGCCTGGAGTAAGGGACAGGGCTTCACCTACGAGCAGTACTTC. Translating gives CAWSKGQGFTYEQYF.